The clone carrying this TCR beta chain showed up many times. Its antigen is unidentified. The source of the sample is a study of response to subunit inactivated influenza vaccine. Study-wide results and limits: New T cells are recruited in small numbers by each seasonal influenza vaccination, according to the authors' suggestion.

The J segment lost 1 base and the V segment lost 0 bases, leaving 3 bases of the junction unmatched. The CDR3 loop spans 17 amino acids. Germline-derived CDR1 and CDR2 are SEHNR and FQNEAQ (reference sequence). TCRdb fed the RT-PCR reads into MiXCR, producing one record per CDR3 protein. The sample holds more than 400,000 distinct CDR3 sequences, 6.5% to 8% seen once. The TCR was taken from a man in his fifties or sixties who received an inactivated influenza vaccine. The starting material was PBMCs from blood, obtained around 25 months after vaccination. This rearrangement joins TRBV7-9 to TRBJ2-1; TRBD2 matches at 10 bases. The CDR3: CASSLASGGFSYNEQFF. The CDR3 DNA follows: TGTGCCAGCAGCTTAGCTAGCGGGGGGTTTTCCTACAATGAGCAGTTCTTC.